This TCR beta chain was profiled in a study of T-cell memory formation after mild COVID-19. Study information: TCR clusters were mostly donor specific.

TCRdb fed the 5' RACE reads into MiXCR, producing one record per CDR3 protein. The data show just under 150,000 distinct CDR3 sequences, over 6% seen once. This CDR3 region has 15 residues. The V gene end was trimmed by 4 bases and the J gene end by 10 bases; junction bases not matched to a gene: 11. Germline CDR1 reads SGHRS; CDR2 reads YFSETQ. This clonotype was counted at least ten times. Its specificity is not known. General study findings and limits: That cross-reactive memory joined was suggested by some responding clones appearing in pre-infection memory. Second-wave clones reaching peak frequency on day 37 lacked confirmed SARS-CoV-2 specificity. Among CD4+ contracting clones, most were CM and EM, and CD8+ ones EMRA.

The sequencing sample was made of PBMCs or a T cell subset sorted from them (not recorded which). The chain is built from TRBV5-1 and TRBJ1-6; 7 bases match TRBD1. The sequence was collected from an adult woman who had mild COVID-19 (a few samples of this study predate the infection). Cell type and time point are not known. The CDR3 DNA follows: TGCGCCAGCAGCGGATCCGGGACAGCAGGCTCACCCCTCCACTTT. Residues: CASSGSGTAGSPLHF.